This TCR beta chain emerged from a study of T-cell reconstitution after alpha-beta-depleted transplantation in children. The length of the CDR3 is 11 residues. V lost 4 bases and J 5 bases, leaving 5 bases between the germline ends. Germline V gives CDR1 SQVTM, CDR2 ANQGSEA. This clonotype has ten or more counts. Unique molecular identifiers were built into the TCRbeta library. TCRdb independently ran MiXCR on the PCR reads; one entry per CDR3 protein. The data show 170,000 or so distinct CDR3 sequences, roughly 7.5% seen once. Sample: PBMCs from the stem cell graft donor, taken from the stem cell graft. This clonotype was obtained from a human donor who donated a stem cell graft to a child with Wiskott-Aldrich syndrome. V is TRBV29-1 and J is TRBJ2-2, with unresolved D. CDR3 bases: TGCAGCGTTGTTGAAACCGGGGAGCTGTTTTTT. The encoded protein is CSVVETGELFF.